This is a list of T cell receptor beta chains from one sample in a study. MiXCR, applied by TCRdb to the RT-PCR reads, yields one record per CDR3 protein. The data show almost 700,000 distinct CDR3 sequences, 13% to 15% seen once. The source material was memory CD4+ T cells from blood. The receptor set was obtained from a female donor in good health, serving as a healthy control. The CDR3 runs from the conserved cysteine through the conserved F or W. A D gene is named only where the DNA matches it firmly. Only some rows state a clone size, as once, few, many or a class for expanded clones.

V	J	size	D	CDR3	DNA
TRBV11-2	TRBJ2-7	NA	NA	CASSLDLEEQYF	TGTGCCAGCAGCTTAGATCTAGAGGAGCAGTACTTC
TRBV11-2	TRBJ1-2	few	NA	CASSLGGLLGYTF	TGTGCCAGCAGCTTAGGAGGACTTCTTGGCTACACCTTC
TRBV5-1	TRBJ1-3	NA	NA	CASSLDGGRTRNTIYF	TGCGCCAGCAGCTTGGACGGCGGCCGAACTCGAAACACCATATATTTT
TRBV7-2	TRBJ2-1	few	TRBD2	CASSPAGVNNEQFF	TGTGCCAGCAGCCCAGCGGGGGTTAACAATGAGCAGTTCTTC
TRBV20-1	TRBJ2-7	many	NA	CSARGQVWEQYF	TGCAGTGCTAGGGGGCAGGTTTGGGAGCAGTACTTC
TRBV7-9	TRBJ1-4	NA	TRBD1	CASSFTTGEAEGEKLFF	TGTGCCAGCAGCTTTACGACAGGGGAGGCCGAGGGGGAAAAACTGTTTTTT
TRBV28	TRBJ2-7	NA	TRBD1	CASSDPGQGLGEQYF	TGTGCCAGCAGTGACCCCGGACAGGGGCTCGGCGAGCAGTACTTC
TRBV7-6	TRBJ1-5	NA	NA	CASSLFLGAVGNQPQHF	TGTGCCAGCAGCTTATTTTTGGGGGCTGTGGGCAATCAGCCCCAGCATTTT
TRBV10-3	TRBJ2-2	many	TRBD1	CAISVGTGATTGELFF	TGTGCCATCAGTGTGGGGACAGGGGCTACCACCGGGGAGCTGTTTTTT
TRBV10-3	TRBJ2-1	few	NA	CAISGPSASIDNEQFF	TGTGCCATCAGTGGGCCTAGCGCGAGTATAGACAATGAGCAGTTCTTC
TRBV10-3	TRBJ1-2	many	NA	CAIAPFPGGDNYGYTF	TGTGCCATCGCTCCCTTCCCGGGAGGGGATAACTATGGCTACACCTTC
TRBV28	TRBJ1-6	NA	NA	CASSLFPGTGNSPLHF	TGTGCCAGCAGTTTATTTCCGGGGACGGGGAATTCACCCCTCCACTTT
TRBV20-1	TRBJ2-5	many	NA	CSASRKEQYF	TGCAGTGCGTCGAGAAAGGAACAGTACTTC
TRBV5-6	TRBJ2-5	few	TRBD2	CASSSVSGGKTQYF	TGTGCCAGCAGCTCCGTTTCGGGGGGAAAGACCCAGTACTTC
TRBV6-9	TRBJ1-4	NA	TRBD1	CASNNRGDEKLFF	TGTGCCAGCAATAACAGGGGGGATGAAAAACTGTTTTTT
TRBV5-4	TRBJ2-6	NA	NA	CASSFSDSSGANVLTF	TGTGCCAGCAGCTTCTCGGACAGCTCTGGGGCCAACGTCCTGACTTTC
TRBV20-1	TRBJ1-4	NA	NA	CSARRHPATNEKLFF	TGCAGTGCTAGGCGGCACCCGGCAACTAATGAAAAGCTGTTTTTT
TRBV12-3/TRBV12-4	TRBJ2-3	many	NA	CASSWGSTDTQYF	TGTGCCAGCAGCTGGGGTAGCACAGATACGCAGTATTTT
TRBV9	TRBJ1-2	NA	NA	CASSPRDGTGGGYTF	TGTGCCAGCAGCCCTCGGGACGGAACTGGGGGCGGCTACACCTTC
TRBV7-8	TRBJ2-6	NA	NA	CASSLFEGISGANVLTF	TGTGCCAGCAGCTTATTCGAGGGCATCTCTGGGGCCAACGTCCTGACTTTC
TRBV12-3/TRBV12-4	TRBJ1-1	many	NA	CASSSGSVIGAFF	TGTGCCAGCAGTTCAGGTTCGGTGATCGGAGCTTTCTTT
TRBV27	TRBJ2-1	few	NA	CASSPTRGLSYNEQFF	TGTGCCAGCAGTCCTACCCGAGGGCTCTCCTACAATGAGCAGTTCTTC
TRBV28	TRBJ1-5	NA	NA	CASTKGAGFVQPQHF	TGTGCCAGCACCAAAGGGGCAGGCTTTGTACAGCCCCAGCATTTT
TRBV27	TRBJ2-1	few	NA	CASSLNPTTYNEQFF	TGTGCCAGCAGTTTGAACCCCACCACCTACAATGAGCAGTTCTTC
TRBV9	TRBJ1-5	NA	TRBD1	CASSVAQGQGNQPQHF	TGTGCCAGCAGCGTAGCCCAGGGACAGGGGAATCAGCCCCAGCATTTT
TRBV7-9	TRBJ1-1	many	NA	CASGRQVVNTEAFF	TGTGCCAGCGGGAGACAGGTTGTGAACACTGAAGCTTTCTTT
TRBV10-3	TRBJ1-1	many	TRBD1	CAISDRGQGAATEAFF	TGTGCCATCAGTGACCGGGGACAGGGGGCAGCCACTGAAGCTTTCTTT
TRBV5-1	TRBJ2-4	many	NA	CASSEGGKNIQYF	TGCGCCAGCAGCGAGGGCGGCAAAAACATTCAGTACTTC
TRBV29-1	TRBJ1-3	few	NA	CSVAQGVGTIYF	TGCAGCGTTGCCCAAGGGGTAGGCACCATATATTTT
TRBV3-1	TRBJ1-2	NA	NA	CASSPGQFLSFYGYTF	TGTGCCAGCAGCCCCGGACAGTTTTTATCTTTTTATGGCTACACCTTC
TRBV20-1	TRBJ1-3	few	NA	CSARWPAGNTIYF	TGCAGTGCTAGATGGCCTGCTGGAAACACCATATATTTT
TRBV7-3	TRBJ2-7	few	TRBD1	CASSSNMPGTGAYEQYF	TGTGCCAGCAGCTCCAACATGCCCGGGACAGGGGCCTACGAGCAGTACTTC
TRBV9	TRBJ2-2	once	TRBD2	CASSSRTSGLTGEPFF	TGTGCCAGCAGCTCTCGGACTAGCGGTCTGACCGGGGAGCCGTTTTTT
TRBV7-9	TRBJ1-1	NA	NA	CASSLSVRANEAFF	TGTGCCAGCAGCTTATCGGTCAGGGCGAATGAAGCTTTCTTT
TRBV5-5	TRBJ1-1	many	NA	CASSGRNTEAFF	TGTGCCAGCAGCGGACGGAACACTGAAGCTTTCTTT